These 21 T cell receptor beta chains were all obtained from the same sample, sequenced in a study of blood T cell repertoires in COVID-19. TCRdb's copy holds only in-frame clones and misses some; the assay was immunoSEQ multiplex PCR. The data contain roughly 48,000 clones, approximately 89% of them singletons. Sequencing was done on a sample of peripheral blood. The receptors were gathered from a woman older than 75 with acute or convalescent COVID-19.

The rearrangement joins TRBV7-9 to TRBJ2-7, with a possible D match to TRBD2 (5 bases). The ends were cut back, 5 bases at V and 5 bases at J, with 22 bases in the middle. CDR1 and CDR2 from the germline V gene are SEHNR and FQNEAQ (reference sequence). This CDR3 has 16 amino acids. The CDR3, as DNA: TGTGCCAGCAGCCCCCGCCTTGTTACTAGTGCCCACGAGCAGTACTTC. This encodes CASSPRLVTSAHEQYF.

The chain employs TRBV28 and TRBJ1-2, with 8 bases identical to TRBD1. This CDR3 spans 19 amino acids. Germline V gene lookup returns CDR1 MDHEN and CDR2 SYDVKM. J lost 2 bases, V lost 1 base, and 15 bases had no gene match. The chain's CDR3 is CASSLSFINRRTGNYGYTF. The CDR3 nucleotides read TGTGCCAGCAGTTTATCCTTTATCAACCGGCGGACAGGGAACTATGGCTACACCTTC.

This chain joins TRBV7-9 and TRBJ2-1; 13 bases fit TRBD2. J gave up 2 bases and V 5 bases, and 9 bases lay outside the gene matches. Per the germline V gene, CDR1 is SEHNR and CDR2 is FQNEAQ (reference sequence). The CDR3 contains 18 residues. CDR3 nucleotide sequence: TGTGCCAGCAGCACCCCCCGGACTAGCGGGGGCCCCTACAATGAGCAGTTCTTC. Amino acid sequence: CASSTPRTSGGPYNEQFF.

This clone was seen a few times. The J gene is TRBJ1-6, the V gene TRBV5-1, with D possibly being TRBD1 (6 bases). The V and J ends lost 0 bases and 10 bases respectively, with 14 bases between them. Germline V lookup: CDR1 SGHRS, CDR2 YFSETQ. This CDR3 comprises 15 residues. The CDR3 region is CASSLAGDTGSPLHF. The CDR3 DNA is TGCGCCAGCAGCTTGGCCGGGGACACGGGGTCACCCCTCCACTTT.

On this clone itself: The junction shows a germline mismatch at one end, possibly a read error. The chain uses TRBV10-2 and TRBJ2-3, with D maybe TRBD2 (6 bases). Germline V lookup: CDR1 WSHSY, CDR2 SAAADI. The CDR3 is 16 residues long. The CDR3 here is CASRESRLRRGDTQYF. The DNA for the CDR3 is TGCGCCAGCAGAGAGTCACGACTACGCCGGGGGGATACGCAGTATTTT.

V and J are TRBV3-1 (or the pseudogene TRBV3-2) and TRBJ1-4, with unresolved D. CDR1 and CDR2 from the germline V gene are LGHDT and YNNKEL (reference sequence). Between the trimmed V and J ends, which lost 4 bases and 8 bases, there was a span of 14 bases. This CDR3 region has 14 residues. CDR3 protein: CASSPVRVAEKLFF. CDR3 DNA sequence: TGTGCCAGCAGCCCCGTTCGGGTGGCAGAAAAACTGTTTTTT.

The CDR3 coding sequence is TGTGCCAGCAGTGACCTGGGCCACTCTGGGGCCAACGTCCTGACTTTC. Translation gives CASSDLGHSGANVLTF. This rearrangement joins TRBV7-7 to TRBJ2-6; D gene ambiguous. Trimming removed 6 bases at V and 0 bases at J, with 12 bases between. The CDR3 consists of 16 residues. The germline V gene encodes CDR1 SSHAT and CDR2 FNYEAQ (reference sequence).

The chain has TRBV7-2 and TRBJ2-7; the match to TRBD2 covers 7 bases. The CDR3 runs 17 residues. Trimming removed 2 bases from V and 5 bases from J; junction bases left unmatched: 15. Germline CDR1 and CDR2: SGHTA and FQGNSA. In DNA form, the CDR3 reads TGTGCCAGCAGCTTACTTGGGGGTTCGGGGGGTTCGGACGAGCAGTACTTC. It yields the protein CASSLLGGSGGSDEQYF. The full variable domain, with the rest looked up from reference TRBV7-2 and TRBJ2-7, is GAGVSQSPSNKVTEKGKDVELRCDPISGHTALYWYRQSLGQGLEFLIYFQGNSAPDKSGLPSDRFSAERTGGSVSTLTIQRTQQEDSAVYLCASSLLGGSGGSDEQYFGPGTRLTVT.

The J gene is TRBJ2-7, the V gene TRBV5-4; TRBD2 matches 8 bases. Per the germline V gene, CDR1 is SGHNT and CDR2 is YYREEE (reference sequence). V lost 5 bases and J lost 3; bases outside the gene matches: 13. The length of the CDR3 is 16 residues. CDR3 sequence (DNA): TGTGCCAGCAGGGGGAATTCGCGGGGGGATCTCTACGAGCAGTACTTC. As protein: CASRGNSRGDLYEQYF.

This clone was observed a single time. V is TRBV11-3 and J is TRBJ2-2, with D possibly matching TRBD2 (5 bases). The CDR3 length is 13 residues. V lost 5 bases to trimming and J lost 6 bases, with 10 bases between them. Germline CDR1 is SGHNT and CDR2 is YENEEA. DNA for the CDR3: TGTGCCAGCAGCCTGATGCGGGCCGGGGAGCTGTTTTTT. This codes for CASSLMRAGELFF.

The chain uses TRBV19 and TRBJ1-1, with D possibly matching TRBD1 (6 bases). Per the germline V gene, CDR1 is LNHDA and CDR2 is SQIVND (reference sequence). The length of the CDR3 is 14 residues. V gave up 3 bases and J gave up 6 bases, with 14 bases separating them. The CDR3 region is CASSIRTVSPEAFF. The CDR3 nucleotides read TGTGCCAGTAGTATTCGGACAGTCTCACCTGAAGCTTTCTTT. Full variable domain (outside the CDR3, taken from reference TRBV19 and TRBJ1-1): DGGITQSPKYLFRKEGQNVTLSCEQNLNHDAMYWYRQDPGQGLRLIYYSQIVNDFQKGDIAEGYSVSREKKESFPLTVTSAQKNPTAFYLCASSIRTVSPEAFFGQGTRLTVV.

This chain links TRBV3-1 (or the pseudogene TRBV3-2) with TRBJ2-5, with 8 positions matching TRBD2. From germline, CDR1 is LGHDT and CDR2 YNNKEL (reference sequence). There are 15 residues in the CDR3. The CDR3 sequence is CPRSQDGGEGKTQYF. The CDR3 DNA is TGTCCCCGCAGCCAAGACGGGGGGGAGGGGAAGACCCAGTACTTC.

The sample holds one count of this clone. The chain has TRBV19 and TRBJ1-1; TRBD1 agrees at 7 bases. Looked up from germline, CDR1 is LNHDA and CDR2 is SQIVND (reference sequence). The CDR3 is 13 amino acids. V lost 10 bases to trimming and J lost 1 base; unmatched junction nucleotides: 6. CDR3 nucleotides: TGTGCCACCTCCGGGACAGAGAACACTGAAGCTTTCTTT. As protein: CATSGTENTEAFF.

V usage is TRBV28 and J usage is TRBJ2-1; D gene ambiguous. V was cut by 6 bases and J by 2 bases, with 8 bases left in between. Germline V CDR1 and CDR2: MDHEN, SYDVKM. CDR3 length: 13 residues. DNA for the CDR3: TGTGCCAGCAGCCCGAAGCCCTACAATGAGCAGTTCTTC. Residues: CASSPKPYNEQFF.

V usage is TRBV9 and J usage is TRBJ2-1, with D uncertain. Germline V gene sequence: CDR1 SGDLS, CDR2 YYNGEE. V lost 0 bases, J lost 8 bases, and 15 bases lay in between. The CDR3 contains 15 residues. Here the CDR3 DNA reads TGTGCCAGCAGCGTAGGCACAGATATACGGCATGAGCAGTTCTTC. It specifies CASSVGTDIRHEQFF.

This chain joins TRBV28 and TRBJ1-2; TRBD1 matches 7 bases. V lost 5 bases, J lost 3 bases, and 12 bases stayed unmatched. The CDR3 spans 16 residues. Germline V gene lookup returns CDR1 MDHEN and CDR2 SYDVKM. This CDR3 reads CASSKPGQQFDYGYTF. The CDR3 DNA sequence: TGTGCCAGCAGTAAACCGGGACAGCAGTTTGACTATGGCTACACCTTC.

This clone was observed once. The V call is TRBV6-5, the J call TRBJ2-1, with D uncertain. V shed 6 bases and J shed 0 bases, with 6 bases lying between them. The CDR3 sequence is 13 residues long. The V gene's germline CDR1 is MNHEY and CDR2 SVGAGI. CDR3 amino acids: CASRRRSYNEQFF. In DNA form, the CDR3 reads TGTGCCAGCAGGCGGCGCTCCTACAATGAGCAGTTCTTC.

This rearrangement joins TRBV19 to TRBJ2-1; the D gene is possibly TRBD2 (7 bases). The CDR3 extends over 15 amino acids. Germline CDR1 and CDR2: LNHDA and SQIVND (reference sequence). V was shortened by 7 bases and J by 8 bases, with 21 bases between the two germline ends. This CDR3 is CASTNRGGSGDEQFF. The CDR3 DNA reads as TGTGCCAGTACCAATAGGGGGGGGAGCGGTGATGAGCAGTTCTTC.

This sequence joins TRBV13 and TRBJ1-4; 9 nucleotides match TRBD1. In germline, CDR1 is PRHDT, CDR2 FYEKMQ (reference sequence). V lost 4 bases and J lost 8; bases outside the gene matches: 11. CDR3 length: 16 amino acids. The CDR3 spells CASSSEFTGGREKLFF. The DNA for the CDR3 is TGTGCCAGCAGCTCTGAATTTACAGGGGGCCGGGAAAAACTGTTTTTT.

The genes are TRBV5-1 and TRBJ2-7; maybe TRBD2 (5 bases). V lost 4 bases to trimming and J lost 0 bases, with 11 bases between them. Germline V CDR1 and CDR2: SGHRS, YFSETQ. The CDR3 runs to 14 residues. The DNA of the CDR3 is TGCGCCAGCAGCCTGGACTCAAACTCCTACGAGCAGTACTTC. Its protein is CASSLDSNSYEQYF.

The V call is TRBV27, the J call TRBJ2-7, with 8 bases lining up with TRBD2. The CDR3 spans 15 residues. The junction had 9 bases not matched to a gene; V was cut back by 2 bases and J by 6 bases. CDR1 is MNHEY and CDR2 is SMNVEV in the germline V gene (reference sequence). The CDR3 DNA is TGTGCCAGCAGTTTAATTGCGGGGGGAAGAGGCGAGCAGTACGTC. This gives the protein CASSLIAGGRGEQYV.